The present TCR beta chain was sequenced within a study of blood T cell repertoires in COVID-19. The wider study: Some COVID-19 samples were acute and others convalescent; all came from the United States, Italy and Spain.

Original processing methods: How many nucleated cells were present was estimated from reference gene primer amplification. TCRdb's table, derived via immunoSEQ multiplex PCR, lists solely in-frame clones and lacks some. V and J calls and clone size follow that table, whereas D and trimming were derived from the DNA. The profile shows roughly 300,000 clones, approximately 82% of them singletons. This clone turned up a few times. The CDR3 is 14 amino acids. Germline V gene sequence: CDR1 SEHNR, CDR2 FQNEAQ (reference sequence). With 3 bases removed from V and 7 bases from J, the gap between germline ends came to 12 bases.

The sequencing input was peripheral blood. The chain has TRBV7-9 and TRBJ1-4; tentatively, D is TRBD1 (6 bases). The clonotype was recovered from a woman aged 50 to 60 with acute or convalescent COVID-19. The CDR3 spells CASSFGGVGEKLFF. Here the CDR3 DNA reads TGTGCCAGCAGCTTTGGGGGCGTTGGTGAAAAACTGTTTTTT.